The 22 T cell receptor beta chains given below trace back to one sample, sequenced in a study of blood T cell repertoires in COVID-19. Some clones are missing from TCRdb's copy, which holds only in-frame ones; the method was immunoSEQ multiplex PCR. Counted here are 61,000 or so clones, just over 85% occurring once; the ten biggest clones make up 15% to 20%. Sequences were obtained from peripheral blood. The receptors come from a woman at least 80 years old with active COVID-19.

This sequence joins TRBV4-2 and TRBJ2-3; 11 bases fit TRBD2. CDR3 size: 16 residues. Germline V CDR1 and CDR2: LGHNA, YNFKEQ. V was clipped by 3 bases and J by 4 bases; unmatched bases: 6. The CDR3 DNA sequence: TGTGCCAGCAGCCAGGGACTAGCGGAAAGGGCAGATACGCAGTATTTT. The encoded protein is CASSQGLAERADTQYF.

This clone appeared a single time. The V and J genes are TRBV3-1 (or the pseudogene TRBV3-2) and TRBJ2-3; 8 bases are shared with TRBD2. CDR3 length equals 15 residues. V was pared by 3 bases and J by 8 bases, with 10 bases of the junction left unmatched. CDR1 is LGHDT, CDR2 YNNKEL, per germline (reference sequence). The CDR3 nucleotides read TGTGCCAGCAGCCAGTGGGACCGCCGGGAGGGTACGCAGTATTTT. Translated, it gives CASSQWDRREGTQYF.

This clone was seen once. This sequence joins TRBV5-1 and TRBJ2-1; the match to TRBD1 covers 7 bases. This CDR3 has 16 amino acids. Unmatched junction bases numbered 12, after V lost 4 bases and J lost 5 bases. CDR1 is SGHRS and CDR2 is YFSETQ in the germline V gene. CDR3 sequence (DNA): TGCGCCAGCAGCCGACACGACAGGGAAGGAGACAATGAGCAGTTCTTC. Translation gives CASSRHDREGDNEQFF.

This clone was counted a single time. The chain carries TRBV5-1 and TRBJ1-4; no clear D gene. With 0 bases removed from V and 3 bases from J, the gap between germline ends came to 9 bases. CDR3 length: 15 amino acids. The germline V gene has CDR1 SGHRS and CDR2 YFSETQ. The DNA for the CDR3 is TGCGCCAGCAGCTTGGATTCGGGAGCTAATGAAAAACTGTTTTTT. It translates to CASSLDSGANEKLFF. The full variable domain, rest sourced from reference TRBV5-1 and TRBJ1-4, is KAGVTQTPRYLIKTRGQQVTLSCSPISGHRSVSWYQQTPGQGLQFLFEYFSETQRNKGNFPGRFSGRQFSNSRSEMNVSTLELGDSALYLCASSLDSGANEKLFFGSGTQLSVL.

The rearrangement links TRBV6-2 or TRBV6-3 to TRBJ2-1; D not resolved. The ends were cut back, 1 base at V and 8 bases at J, with 6 bases in the middle. Germline values: CDR1 MNHEY, CDR2 SVGEGT. The CDR3 is 12 amino acids. The CDR3, as DNA: TGTGCCAGCAGTTACTGGGCCGATGAGCAGTTCTTC. This gives the protein CASSYWADEQFF.

V and J are TRBV7-8 and TRBJ2-3; the match to TRBD2 covers 12 bases. The ends lost 1 base at V and 2 bases at J; junction bases unmatched: 7. Germline-derived CDR1 and CDR2 are SGHVS and FQNEAQ. CDR3 length: 18 amino acids. The CDR3 reads CASSLGASGGAYTDTQYF. CDR3 nucleotide sequence: TGTGCCAGCAGCTTAGGGGCTAGCGGGGGGGCTTACACAGATACGCAGTATTTT. Together with reference TRBV7-8 and TRBJ2-3, the CDR3 gives the full variable domain: GAGVSQSPRYKVAKRGQDVALRCDPISGHVSLFWYQQALGQGPEFLTYFQNEAQLDKSGLPSDRFFAERPEGSVSTLKIQRTQQEDSAVYLCASSLGASGGAYTDTQYFGPGTRLTVL.

The genes are TRBV11-1 and TRBJ2-7; 9 bases align to TRBD2. Germline loops: CDR1 SGHAT, CDR2 FQDESV (reference sequence). The CDR3 is 13 residues long. V trimming: 5 bases; J trimming: 3 bases; junction bases outside the gene matches: 2. The CDR3 sequence is CASSRGGVYEQYF. The CDR3 region has the DNA TGTGCCAGCAGCCGCGGGGGGGTCTACGAGCAGTACTTC.

This rearrangement joins TRBV5-1 to TRBJ1-4; D possibly corresponds to TRBD1 (5 bases). Germline CDR1 is SGHRS and CDR2 is YFSETQ. The CDR3 totals 14 residues. V was shortened by 2 bases and J by 4 bases, with 9 bases between the two germline ends. The CDR3 DNA is TGCGCCAGCAGCTTAGGCGACAGTAATGAAAAACTGTTTTTT. As protein: CASSLGDSNEKLFF.

This chain uses TRBV7-2 with TRBJ2-1; 7 bases are a match to TRBD1. Germline V gene data show CDR1 as SGHTA and CDR2 as FQGNSA. Germline trimming cut 5 bases from V and 5 bases from J; bases unmatched to any gene: 6. The CDR3 contains 14 residues. The CDR3 protein is CASSPMTGNNEQFF. CDR3 in DNA: TGTGCCAGCAGCCCTATGACAGGGAACAATGAGCAGTTCTTC.

The J gene is TRBJ2-7, the V gene TRBV5-1; 10 bases are a match to TRBD2. CDR1 is SGHRS and CDR2 is YFSETQ in the germline V gene. This CDR3 has 17 amino acids. Trimming took 0 bases from V and 3 from J; bases not matched to a gene: 9. CDR3 sequence reads: CASSLASSGGLLYEQYF. DNA for the CDR3: TGCGCCAGCAGCTTGGCCTCTAGCGGGGGCCTACTCTACGAGCAGTACTTC. Combining the CDR3 with reference TRBV5-1 and TRBJ2-7 gives the whole variable domain KAGVTQTPRYLIKTRGQQVTLSCSPISGHRSVSWYQQTPGQGLQFLFEYFSETQRNKGNFPGRFSGRQFSNSRSEMNVSTLELGDSALYLCASSLASSGGLLYEQYFGPGTRLTVT.

The J gene is TRBJ2-1, the V gene TRBV7-2, with 10 bases identical to TRBD1. With 2 bases clipped from V and 4 bases from J, the junction kept 5 bases outside the gene matches. The CDR3 extends over 16 amino acids. Germline V lookup: CDR1 SGHTA, CDR2 FQGNSA. In DNA form, the CDR3 reads TGTGCCAGCAGCTTAAGTCGGGACAGGGGTTACAATGAGCAGTTCTTC. This translates into CASSLSRDRGYNEQFF.

This clone was seen just once. The chain couples TRBV2 to TRBJ2-1, with TRBD2 identical over 14 bases. The V and J ends lost 7 bases and 9 bases, in that order; junction bases with no gene match: 8. CDR1 is SNHLY, CDR2 FYNNEI, per germline. This CDR3 contains 15 residues. The DNA of the CDR3 is TGTGCCAGCAAGCCGGGACTAGCGGGGGCGGGTGAGCAGTTCTTC. Protein: CASKPGLAGAGEQFF.

This clone was detected once. The genes are TRBV5-1 and TRBJ1-1; D remains ambiguous. CDR1 and CDR2 (germline): SGHRS, YFSETQ. V was clipped by 0 bases and J by 2 bases, with 11 bases between them. The CDR3 contains 15 residues. CDR3 in DNA: TGCGCCAGCAGCTTGGCAGGCGGGAGCAACACTGAAGCTTTCTTT. Protein: CASSLAGGSNTEAFF.

This chain joins TRBV2 and TRBJ1-5, with 7 bases lining up with TRBD1. Germline values: CDR1 SNHLY, CDR2 FYNNEI. This CDR3 is built from 15 residues. The V and J ends lost 4 bases and 1 base, in that order; junction bases with no gene match: 4. CDR3 loop: CASSGQGGSNQPQHF. Written as DNA, the CDR3 is TGTGCCAGCAGTGGACAGGGTGGAAGCAATCAGCCCCAGCATTTT.

The rearrangement joins TRBV5-6 to TRBJ2-3; tentative D call: TRBD2 (5 bases). Per germline, CDR1 SGHDT and CDR2 YYEEEE. V was shortened by 0 bases and J by 4 bases, with 9 bases between the two germline ends. The CDR3 runs 14 residues. In DNA, the CDR3 is TGTGCCAGCAGCTTGGGGGCGGAGGCAGATACGCAGTATTTT. This encodes CASSLGAEADTQYF.

The V call is TRBV7-9, the J call TRBJ1-1, with D perhaps TRBD1 (6 bases). The CDR3 loop spans 13 amino acids. V lost 0 bases and J lost 6, with 8 bases in between. Germline V gene data show CDR1 as SEHNR and CDR2 as FQNEAQ (reference sequence). CDR3 residues: CASSLAGAPEAFF. CDR3 coding DNA: TGTGCCAGCAGCTTAGCGGGGGCGCCTGAAGCTTTCTTT.

The gene calls are TRBV11-2 and TRBJ2-1; 15 bases agree with TRBD2. Unmatched junction bases numbered 6, after V lost 5 bases and J lost 10 bases. Germline V CDR1 and CDR2: SGHAT, FQNNGV. CDR3 length: 15 residues. The CDR3 loop reads CASSRTSGGAGEQFF. Here the CDR3 DNA reads TGTGCCAGCAGCCGGACTAGCGGGGGGGCAGGAGAGCAGTTCTTC.

This chain joins TRBV5-1 and TRBJ2-7, with 8 positions matching TRBD1. Germline V gene lookup returns CDR1 SGHRS and CDR2 YFSETQ. CDR3 size: 14 residues. Trimming removed 2 bases from V and 5 bases from J; junction bases left unmatched: 6. CDR3 coding DNA: TGCGCCAGCAGCTTCGACAGGGGTAGCGACGAGCAGTACTTC. Translation: CASSFDRGSDEQYF.

This chain joins TRBV2 and TRBJ1-4, with 7 bases matching TRBD1. This CDR3 is built from 15 residues. Germline V gene sequence: CDR1 SNHLY, CDR2 FYNNEI. Losses at the gene ends were 4 bases for V and 3 bases for J; bases not matched to a gene: 5. In DNA form, the CDR3 reads TGTGCCAGCAGTGTAAACAGGGGTGCTAATGAAAAACTGTTTTTT. Protein product: CASSVNRGANEKLFF.

The rearrangement links TRBV5-4 to TRBJ1-6; tentatively, D is TRBD1 (5 bases). V was cut by 6 bases and J by 10 bases, with 14 bases left in between. CDR1 and CDR2 (germline): SGHNT, YYREEE (reference sequence). The CDR3 loop spans 13 amino acids. The CDR3 sequence is CASNRQIGSPLHF. The CDR3 bases are TGTGCCAGCAACCGACAGATCGGATCACCCCTCCACTTT. The variable domain in full, with the rest retrieved from reference TRBV5-4 and TRBJ1-6, is ETGVTQSPTHLIKTRGQQVTLRCSSQSGHNTVSWYQQALGQGPQFIFQYYREEENGRGNFPPRFSGLQFPNYSSELNVNALELDDSALYLCASNRQIGSPLHFGNGTRLTVT.

V usage is TRBV7-6 and J usage is TRBJ2-5; the match to TRBD1 covers 9 bases. Trimming removed 5 bases from V and 5 bases from J; junction bases left unmatched: 9. Germline V lookup: CDR1 SGHVS, CDR2 FNYEAQ. The CDR3 totals 15 residues. The CDR3 loop is CASSRGQGSMETQYF. CDR3 DNA: TGTGCCAGCAGCCGCGGACAGGGGAGTATGGAGACCCAGTACTTC.

The rearrangement joins TRBV6-6 to TRBJ2-5; no clear D gene. The CDR3 is made up of 13 amino acids. Germline loops: CDR1 MNHNY, CDR2 SVGAGI (reference sequence). V was clipped by 6 bases and J by 5 bases, with 13 bases between them. The CDR3 region is CASRSRLAETQYF. The CDR3 DNA reads as TGTGCCAGCAGGTCTAGGTTGGCTGAGACCCAGTACTTC.